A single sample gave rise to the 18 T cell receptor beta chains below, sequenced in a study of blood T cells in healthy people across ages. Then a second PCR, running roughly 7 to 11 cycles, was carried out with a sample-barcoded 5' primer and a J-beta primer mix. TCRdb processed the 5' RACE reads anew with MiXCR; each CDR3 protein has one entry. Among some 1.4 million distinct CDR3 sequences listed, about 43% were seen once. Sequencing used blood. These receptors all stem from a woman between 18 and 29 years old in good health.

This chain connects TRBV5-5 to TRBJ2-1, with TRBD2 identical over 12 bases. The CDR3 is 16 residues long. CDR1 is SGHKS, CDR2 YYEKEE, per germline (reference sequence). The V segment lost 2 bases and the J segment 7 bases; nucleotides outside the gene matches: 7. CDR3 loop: CASSFRLAGERNEQFF. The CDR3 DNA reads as TGTGCCAGCAGCTTTCGACTAGCGGGAGAGAGAAATGAGCAGTTCTTC.

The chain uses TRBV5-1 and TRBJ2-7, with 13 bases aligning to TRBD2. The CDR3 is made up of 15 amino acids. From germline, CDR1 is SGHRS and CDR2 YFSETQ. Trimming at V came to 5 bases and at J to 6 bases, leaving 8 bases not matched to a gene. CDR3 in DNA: TGCGCCAGCAGACCGGCCGGGACTAGCGGGATCGAGCAGTACTTC. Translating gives CASRPAGTSGIEQYF.

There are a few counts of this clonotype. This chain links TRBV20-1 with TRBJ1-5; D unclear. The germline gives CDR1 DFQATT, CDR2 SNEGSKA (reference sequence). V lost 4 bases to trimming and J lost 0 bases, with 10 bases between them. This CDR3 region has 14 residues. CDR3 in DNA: TGCAGTGCTACCCGGGAGGGTAGCAATCAGCCCCAGCATTTT. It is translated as CSATREGSNQPQHF.

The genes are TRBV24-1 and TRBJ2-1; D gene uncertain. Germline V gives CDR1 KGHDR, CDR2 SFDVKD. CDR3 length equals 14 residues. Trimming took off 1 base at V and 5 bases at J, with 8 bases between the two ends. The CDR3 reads CATSDLPPDNEQFF. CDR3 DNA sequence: TGTGCCACCAGTGATTTACCCCCGGACAATGAGCAGTTCTTC.

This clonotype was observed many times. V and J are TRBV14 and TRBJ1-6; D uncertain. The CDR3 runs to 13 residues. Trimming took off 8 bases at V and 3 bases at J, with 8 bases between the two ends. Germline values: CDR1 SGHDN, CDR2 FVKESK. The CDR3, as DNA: TGTGCCAGCTCCGTTGACTATAATTCACCCCTCCACTTT. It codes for CASSVDYNSPLHF.

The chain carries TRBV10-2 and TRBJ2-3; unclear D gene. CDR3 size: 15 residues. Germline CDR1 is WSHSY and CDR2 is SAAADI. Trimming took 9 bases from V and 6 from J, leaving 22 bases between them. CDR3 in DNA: TGCGCCAGTTCCCAAGGGCGGCCGGGTAGCGATACGCAGTATTTT. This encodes CASSQGRPGSDTQYF.

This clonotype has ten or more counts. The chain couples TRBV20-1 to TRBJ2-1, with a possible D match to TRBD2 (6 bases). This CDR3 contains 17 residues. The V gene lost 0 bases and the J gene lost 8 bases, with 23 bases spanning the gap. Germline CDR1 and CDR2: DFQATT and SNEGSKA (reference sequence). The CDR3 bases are TGCAGTGCTAGAGATCCGGATGGAGGGAGTAGCGTCGATGAGCAGTTCTTC. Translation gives CSARDPDGGSSVDEQFF.

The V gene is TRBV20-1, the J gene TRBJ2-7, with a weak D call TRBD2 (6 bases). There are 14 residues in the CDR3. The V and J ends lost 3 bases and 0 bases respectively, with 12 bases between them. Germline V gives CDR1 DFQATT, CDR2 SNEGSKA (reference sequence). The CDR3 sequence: CSASGGARSYEQYF. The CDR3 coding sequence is TGCAGTGCTAGTGGCGGGGCGCGCTCCTACGAGCAGTACTTC.

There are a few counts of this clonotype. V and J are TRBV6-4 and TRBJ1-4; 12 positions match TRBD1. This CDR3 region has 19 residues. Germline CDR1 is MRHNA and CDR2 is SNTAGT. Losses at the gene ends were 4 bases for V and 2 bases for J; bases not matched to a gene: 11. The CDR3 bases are TGTGCCAGCAGTGCCACCGGGACAGGGGGCTACGGGACTAATGAAAAACTGTTTTTT. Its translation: CASSATGTGGYGTNEKLFF.

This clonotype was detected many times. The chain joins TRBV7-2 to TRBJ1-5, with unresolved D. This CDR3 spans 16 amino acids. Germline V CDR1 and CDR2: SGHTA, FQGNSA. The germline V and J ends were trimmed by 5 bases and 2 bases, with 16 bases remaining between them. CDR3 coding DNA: TGTGCCAGCAGCCCCCACGGTTCGAGAGGCAATCAGCCCCAGCATTTT. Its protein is CASSPHGSRGNQPQHF.

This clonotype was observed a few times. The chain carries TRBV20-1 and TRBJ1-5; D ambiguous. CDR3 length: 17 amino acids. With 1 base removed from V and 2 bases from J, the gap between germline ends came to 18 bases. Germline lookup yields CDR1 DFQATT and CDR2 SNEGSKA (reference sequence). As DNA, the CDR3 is TGCAGTGCTAGAGGTGCATACCGGGTCGGGGGCAATCAGCCCCAGCATTTT. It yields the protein CSARGAYRVGGNQPQHF.

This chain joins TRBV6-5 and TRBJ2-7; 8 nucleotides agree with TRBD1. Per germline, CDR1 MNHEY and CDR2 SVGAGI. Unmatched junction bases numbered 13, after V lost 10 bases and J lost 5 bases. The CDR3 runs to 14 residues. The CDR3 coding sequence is TGTGCCACCCTACACCCACGGACAGGGAACGAGCAGTACTTC. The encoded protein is CATLHPRTGNEQYF.

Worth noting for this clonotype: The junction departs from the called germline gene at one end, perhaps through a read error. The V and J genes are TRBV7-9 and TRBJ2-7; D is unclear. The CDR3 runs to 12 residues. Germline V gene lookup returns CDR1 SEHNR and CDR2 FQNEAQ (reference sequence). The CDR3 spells CANSTGLYEQYF. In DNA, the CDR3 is TGTGCCAACAGCACCGGGCTCTACGAGCAGTACTTC.

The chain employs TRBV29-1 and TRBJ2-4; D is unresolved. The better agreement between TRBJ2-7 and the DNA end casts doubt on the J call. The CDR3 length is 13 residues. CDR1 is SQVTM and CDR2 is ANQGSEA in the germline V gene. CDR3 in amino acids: CSVEGGAKNEQYF. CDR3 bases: TGCAGCGTTGAAGGAGGAGCTAAAAACGAGCAGTACTTC.

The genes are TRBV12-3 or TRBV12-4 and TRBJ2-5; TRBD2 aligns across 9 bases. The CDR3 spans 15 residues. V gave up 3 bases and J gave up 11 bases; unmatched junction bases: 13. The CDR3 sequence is CASSFGRGGFNEQYF. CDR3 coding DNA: TGTGCCAGCAGTTTCGGGCGGGGGGGTTTCAATGAGCAGTACTTC.

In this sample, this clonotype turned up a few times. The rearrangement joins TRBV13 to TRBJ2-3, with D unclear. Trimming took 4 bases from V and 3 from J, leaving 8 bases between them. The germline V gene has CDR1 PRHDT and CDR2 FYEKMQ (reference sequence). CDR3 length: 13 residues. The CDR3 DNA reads TGTGCCAGCAGCTCTACTGTAACAGATACGCAGTATTTT. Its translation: CASSSTVTDTQYF. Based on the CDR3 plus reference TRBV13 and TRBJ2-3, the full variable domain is AAGVIQSPRHLIKEKRETATLKCYPIPRHDTVYWYQQGPGQDPQFLISFYEKMQSDKGSIPDRFSAQQFSDYHSELNMSSLELGDSALYFCASSSTVTDTQYFGPGTRLTVL.

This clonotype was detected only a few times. CDR3 sequence (DNA): TGTGCCAGCAGTGAATCTCGGGGGGATTCAGATACGCAGTATTTT. This translates into CASSESRGDSDTQYF. The chain combines TRBV6-1 with TRBJ2-3; 7 bases align to TRBD2. Germline V gene lookup returns CDR1 MNHNS and CDR2 SASEGT. The V segment lost 2 bases and the J segment 4 bases; nucleotides outside the gene matches: 6. The CDR3 is made up of 15 amino acids.

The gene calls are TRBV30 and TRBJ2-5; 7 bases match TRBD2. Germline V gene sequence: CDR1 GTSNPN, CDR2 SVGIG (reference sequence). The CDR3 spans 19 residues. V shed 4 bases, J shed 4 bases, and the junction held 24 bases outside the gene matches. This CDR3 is CAWTPPWGGTDLRVETQYF. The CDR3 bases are TGTGCCTGGACTCCGCCTTGGGGGGGGACCGATCTTAGGGTAGAGACCCAGTACTTC. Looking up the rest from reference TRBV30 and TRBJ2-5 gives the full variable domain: SQTIHQWPATLVQPVGSPLSLECTVEGTSNPNLYWYRQAAGRGLQLLFYSVGIGQISSEVPQNLSASRPQDRQFILSSKKLLLSDSGFYLCAWTPPWGGTDLRVETQYFGPGTRLLVL.